The TCR beta chain under discussion was sequenced for a study of post-analysis software for immune sequencing data. With respect to this clonotype: The antigen remains undetermined.

Overall study findings and caveats: Controls showed significantly higher normalized Chao1 diversity than did multiple sclerosis patients. Elevated frequency relative to controls characterized about 5 TRBV segments in patients, TRBV5-6, TRBV5-1 and TRBV20-1 among them.

The CDR3 is made up of 14 amino acids. Unique molecular identifiers were built into the TCR beta cDNA libraries. When about 0.9 to 11 million T cells were used, they gave approximately 450,000 cDNA molecules. In TCRdb, the PCR reads were re-called with MiXCR into one record per CDR3 protein. The sample has roughly 800,000 distinct CDR3 sequences; approximately 50% are singletons. The clonotype was recovered from a girl aged 10 to 17 with multiple sclerosis. The sequenced sample consisted of blood. The chain combines TRBV12-3 or TRBV12-4 with TRBJ2-5; the match to TRBD1 covers 9 bases. TRBJ2-7 explains the end of the DNA better; the J call may be wrong. CDR3 region: CASSFLDRGREQYF. CDR3 nucleotide sequence: TGTGCCAGCAGTTTTCTGGACAGGGGTCGCGAGCAGTACTTC.